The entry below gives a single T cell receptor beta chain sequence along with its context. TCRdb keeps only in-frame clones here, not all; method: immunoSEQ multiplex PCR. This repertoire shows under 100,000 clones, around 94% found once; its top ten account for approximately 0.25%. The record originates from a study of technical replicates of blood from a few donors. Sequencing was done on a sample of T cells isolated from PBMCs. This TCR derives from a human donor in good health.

In DNA, the CDR3 is TGCGCCAGCAGCCACTGGGACAAGAACACTGAAGCTTTCTTT. Protein sequence: CASSHWDKNTEAFF. This chain links TRBV5-1 with TRBJ1-1; perhaps TRBD1 as D (6 bases). In germline, CDR1 is SGHRS, CDR2 YFSETQ. The CDR3 runs to 14 residues. V shed 4 bases and J shed 1 base, with 11 bases lying between them.